This passage covers 25 T cell receptor beta chains from one sample sequenced in a study of CD8+ T cells in alopecia areata. The treatment is: oral pan-JAK inhibitor, 5-10 mg twice daily. Reverse transcription of extracted RNA yielded cDNA, which provided the sequencing template. Using immunoSEQ multiplex PCR, the repertoire was profiled, and TCRdb retains in-frame clones only, with some absent. The repertoire consists of roughly 99,000 clones, with roughly 89% occurring once and the leading ten covering over 20%. This sample comprised CD8+ T cells sorted from blood, obtained at week 24, from a patient treated with tofacitinib. The receptors were sampled from a human donor with alopecia areata.

The chain has TRBV29-1 and TRBJ1-1; no reliable D call. Between the trimmed V and J ends, which lost 5 bases and 0 bases, there was a span of 7 bases. In germline, CDR1 is SQVTM, CDR2 ANQGSEA. This CDR3 has 12 residues. This chain's CDR3 is CSVLSLNTEAFF. Here the CDR3 DNA reads TGCAGCGTTCTCTCCCTGAACACTGAAGCTTTCTTT.

Only one count was recorded for this clone. The chain is built from TRBV5-5 and TRBJ1-1, with D tentatively TRBD1 (5 bases). The V and J ends lost 2 bases and 5 bases respectively, with 10 bases between them. Germline V gene data show CDR1 as SGHKS and CDR2 as YYEKEE (reference sequence). This CDR3 region has 13 residues. CDR3 nucleotide sequence: TGTGCCAGCAGCTTTCCGGGGGGAACTGAAGCTTTCTTT. This gives the protein CASSFPGGTEAFF.

The CDR3 region has the DNA TGTGCCAGCAGCTTAGCGAGCGGGGAGCTGTTTTTT. It codes for CASSLASGELFF. The chain joins TRBV7-8 to TRBJ2-2; no definite D call. This CDR3 is built from 12 residues. V lost 0 bases and J 7 bases, leaving 3 bases between the germline ends. The V gene's germline CDR1 is SGHVS and CDR2 FQNEAQ.

This chain uses TRBV27 with TRBJ1-1; 8 positions match TRBD1. CDR3 length equals 14 residues. Per germline, CDR1 MNHEY and CDR2 SMNVEV (reference sequence). The trim removed 4 bases at V and 4 bases at J, leaving 5 bases unmatched. This CDR3 is CASSWKQGATEAFF. CDR3 sequence (DNA): TGTGCCAGCAGTTGGAAGCAGGGGGCCACTGAAGCTTTCTTT.

This chain links TRBV5-6 with TRBJ2-7, with D unresolved. V lost 3 bases, J lost 2 bases, and 6 bases lay in between. The CDR3 is made up of 12 amino acids. Germline lookup yields CDR1 SGHDT and CDR2 YYEEEE. For the CDR3, the DNA is TGTGCCAGCAGCTCACACCCCTACGAGCAGTACTTC. Encoded protein: CASSSHPYEQYF.

This chain's CDR3 is CASSFLLASYEQYF. DNA of the CDR3: TGCGCCAGCAGCTTCCTTCTTGCTTCCTACGAGCAGTACTTC. This sequence joins TRBV5-1 and TRBJ2-7; D unresolved. The germline V gene encodes CDR1 SGHRS and CDR2 YFSETQ. CDR3 length equals 14 residues. The V gene lost 2 bases and the J gene lost 1 base, with 10 bases spanning the gap.

The V call is TRBV7-2, the J call TRBJ2-3; D is possibly TRBD2 (6 bases). CDR3 length equals 15 residues. Per germline, CDR1 SGHTA and CDR2 FQGNSA. The CDR3 nucleotides are TGTGGCGTTGATCGATTGGGGACTAGCACAGATACGCAGTATTTT. Its protein is CGVDRLGTSTDTQYF.

By share, this clone counts as medium-sized. The genes are TRBV10-2 and TRBJ2-1; D might be TRBD2 (7 bases). Per germline, CDR1 WSHSY and CDR2 SAAADI. This CDR3 is built from 15 residues. V was cut by 7 bases and J by 6 bases, with 19 bases left in between. CDR3 bases: TGCGCCAGCATTAGGGGGGGCCGGTTCAGCAATGAGCAGTTCTTC. It is translated as CASIRGGRFSNEQFF.

The chain recombines TRBV5-6 with TRBJ2-7, with unresolved D. Germline CDR1 reads SGHDT; CDR2 reads YYEEEE. The CDR3 is 12 residues long. V lost 2 bases and J lost 2, with 5 bases in between. The CDR3 DNA reads as TGTGCCAGCAGCTTTGATCCCTACGAGCAGTACTTC. It translates to CASSFDPYEQYF.

The chain uses TRBV5-5 and TRBJ2-3; the D is unclear. The V and J ends lost 7 bases and 6 bases respectively, with 15 bases between them. The germline V gene encodes CDR1 SGHKS and CDR2 YYEKEE (reference sequence). The CDR3 runs to 13 residues. The CDR3 region is CASCLRPSDTQYF. The CDR3 DNA follows: TGTGCCAGCTGTCTCCGGCCCTCGGATACGCAGTATTTT.

This chain uses TRBV23-1 with TRBJ1-1; D gene uncertain. TRBV23-1 is an ORF, and what it does is uncertain. CDR3 length equals 15 residues. V lost 0 bases to trimming and J lost 1 base, with 9 bases between them. CDR3 loop: CASSQSPARNTEAFF. CDR3 bases: TGCGCCAGCAGTCAATCGCCGGCTAGGAACACTGAAGCTTTCTTT.

V usage is TRBV7-2 and J usage is TRBJ1-2; TRBD1 is a possible D gene (5 bases). Germline CDR1 SGHTA, CDR2 FQGNSA. Trimming pared 5 bases from V and 3 bases from J, leaving 13 bases between. The CDR3 runs to 14 residues. CDR3 DNA: TGTGCCAGCAGCCCCACGGGGCAGTACTATGGCTACACCTTC. Amino acid sequence: CASSPTGQYYGYTF.

The chain employs TRBV7-2 and TRBJ2-3; 9 bases map to TRBD1. V was pared by 3 bases and J by 3 bases, with 4 bases of the junction left unmatched. CDR3 size: 15 residues. In germline, CDR1 is SGHTA, CDR2 FQGNSA. This CDR3 is CASSFLGTGTDTQYF. The CDR3 region has the DNA TGTGCCAGCAGCTTCCTAGGGACAGGGACAGATACGCAGTATTTT.

V and J are TRBV4-2 and TRBJ1-1; tentatively, D is TRBD1 (6 bases). The V end lost 3 bases, the J end lost 5 bases, and 13 bases lay between the germline ends. Germline V gives CDR1 LGHNA, CDR2 YNFKEQ. This CDR3 is built from 14 residues. CDR3 in amino acids: CASSQNRVGTEAFF. CDR3 nucleotides: TGTGCCAGCAGCCAGAACAGGGTTGGTACTGAAGCTTTCTTT.

CDR3 residues: CASSPRDRDTDTQYF. DNA of the CDR3: TGTGCCAGCAGCCCCCGGGACAGAGACACAGATACGCAGTATTTT. The V gene is TRBV4-2, the J gene TRBJ2-3; 7 bases match TRBD1. CDR1 and CDR2 (germline): LGHNA, YNFKEQ. The CDR3 length is 15 residues. Losses at the gene ends were 4 bases for V and 2 bases for J; bases not matched to a gene: 6.

This chain's CDR3 is CASSPRNSIGDTEAFF. The CDR3 DNA sequence: TGTGCCAGCAGCCCCAGGAATTCCATCGGGGACACTGAAGCTTTCTTT. V usage is TRBV9 and J usage is TRBJ1-1; D unresolved. Trimming cost V 4 bases and J 3 bases, with 19 bases left between them. This CDR3 contains 16 residues. The germline V gene has CDR1 SGDLS and CDR2 YYNGEE.

The chain uses TRBV29-1 and TRBJ1-1; 8 bases line up with TRBD1. The CDR3 totals 14 residues. V trimming: 4 bases; J trimming: 3 bases; junction bases outside the gene matches: 7. Germline V gene lookup returns CDR1 SQVTM and CDR2 ANQGSEA. The CDR3 bases are TGCAGCGTTGTACAGGGGGATGGGGACACTGAAGCTTTCTTT. Protein: CSVVQGDGDTEAFF.

This chain links TRBV19 with TRBJ2-7, with TRBD1 matching 10 bases. CDR3 size: 13 residues. Germline V gives CDR1 LNHDA, CDR2 SQIVND (reference sequence). V lost 3 bases to trimming and J lost 12 bases; unmatched junction nucleotides: 8. The DNA of the CDR3 is TGTGCCAGTAGTATCGGGACAGGGGATGGTCCGTACTTC. Translation: CASSIGTGDGPYF.

V usage is TRBV13 and J usage is TRBJ2-7; D is perhaps TRBD2 (7 bases). CDR1 and CDR2 (germline): PRHDT, FYEKMQ (reference sequence). The V and J ends lost 4 bases and 5 bases respectively, with 12 bases between them. This CDR3 has 13 residues. CDR3 DNA sequence: TGTGCCAGCAGCTCCCAGGGGAGGGACGAGCAGTACTTC. Its translation: CASSSQGRDEQYF.

The sample holds a few counts of this clone. The gene calls are TRBV28 and TRBJ2-5, with D possibly TRBD2 on 7 matching bases. V lost 3 bases and J lost 4, with 15 bases in between. Germline assignment: CDR1 MDHEN and CDR2 SYDVKM. This CDR3 spans 15 amino acids. The CDR3 region is CASSFMRGRGETQYF. The CDR3 nucleotides read TGTGCCAGCAGTTTTATGCGGGGGCGAGGAGAGACCCAGTACTTC. Variable domain in full (rest from reference TRBV28 and TRBJ2-5): DVKVTQSSRYLVKRTGEKVFLECVQDMDHENMFWYRQDPGLGLRLIYFSYDVKMKEKGDIPEGYSVSREKKERFSLILESASTNQTSMYLCASSFMRGRGETQYFGPGTRLLVL.

This chain links TRBV4-1 with TRBJ2-7, with TRBD1 matching over 8 bases. The V segment lost 0 bases and the J segment 4 bases; nucleotides outside the gene matches: 5. Germline V gene data show CDR1 as MGHRA and CDR2 as YSYEKL. The CDR3 is 15 residues long. The CDR3 nucleotides read TGCGCCAGCAGCCAAGATAGGGACAGGTTTTACGAGCAGTACTTC. Translated: CASSQDRDRFYEQYF.

The genes are TRBV25-1 and TRBJ2-7; 11 positions agree with TRBD1. The CDR3 consists of 15 residues. J was trimmed by 2 bases and V by 4 bases; bases with no gene match: 4. Per germline, CDR1 MGHDK and CDR2 SYGVNS. The CDR3 bases are TGTGCCAGCAGTGGAGGACAGGGGGCTACCTACGAGCAGTACTTC. Protein: CASSGGQGATYEQYF.

This clone was counted between two and nine times. The V call is TRBV7-9, the J call TRBJ2-3; D is undetermined. There are 14 residues in the CDR3. The germline V and J ends were trimmed by 4 bases and 2 bases, with 10 bases remaining between them. The germline V gene has CDR1 SEHNR and CDR2 FQNEAQ (reference sequence). CDR3 residues: CASSSSGFTDTQYF. The CDR3 DNA sequence: TGTGCCAGCAGCTCCTCGGGCTTCACAGATACGCAGTATTTT.

The V gene is TRBV4-1, the J gene TRBJ2-4; D remains ambiguous. This CDR3 region has 16 residues. Trimming took off 0 bases at V and 0 bases at J, with 9 bases between the two ends. The V gene's germline CDR1 is MGHRA and CDR2 YSYEKL. CDR3 loop: CASSQELGLAKNIQYF. CDR3 nucleotides: TGCGCCAGCAGCCAAGAATTGGGCTTAGCCAAAAACATTCAGTACTTC.

The chain combines TRBV29-1 with TRBJ2-7; 7 positions agree with TRBD1. Losses at the gene ends were 4 bases for V and 2 bases for J; bases not matched to a gene: 8. The germline V gene encodes CDR1 SQVTM and CDR2 ANQGSEA. CDR3 size: 14 residues. The CDR3 nucleotides are TGCAGCGTTGTGAGGGCTCAGGGGGCCTACGAGCAGTACTTC. This gives the protein CSVVRAQGAYEQYF.